Below are 14 T cell receptor beta chains sequenced from a single sample in a study of blood T cell repertoires in COVID-19 (dated by TCRdb to the early 2020s). The library was obtained by the immunoSEQ multiplex PCR assay. TCRdb took this table from immuneACCESS and kept in-frame rearrangements with V and J called. Such tables lack part of the clones; where checked against another copy, unresolved V genes explain under half of the gap, and the rest is unexplained. The sample table holds around 95,000 clones, of which around four fifths were seen once. The ten largest make up roughly 12% of the sample. Specimen: peripheral blood. These receptors all come from a woman in her 70s with acute or convalescent COVID-19.

V is TRBV6-2 or TRBV6-3 and J is TRBJ1-2; D might be TRBD1 (6 bases). This CDR3 comprises 16 residues. Trimming removed 2 bases at V and 0 bases at J, with 13 bases between. Germline V lookup: CDR1 MNHEY, CDR2 SVGEGT. CDR3 residues: CASSYNLGATNYGYTF. CDR3 DNA: TGTGCCAGCAGTTACAATCTGGGGGCGACTAACTATGGCTACACCTTC.

V is TRBV5-1 and J is TRBJ1-1, with 10 bases fitting TRBD1. The CDR3 spans 17 residues. V was pared by 5 bases and J by 5 bases, with 15 bases of the junction left unmatched. CDR1 and CDR2 from the germline V gene are SGHRS and YFSETQ. CDR3 sequence: CASSSTGTGVGLTEAFF. The CDR3 DNA follows: TGCGCCAGCAGTTCCACCGGGACAGGGGTTGGGTTGACTGAAGCTTTCTTT.

The J gene is TRBJ1-2, the V gene TRBV30; TRBD1 aligns across 10 bases. Germline loops: CDR1 GTSNPN, CDR2 SVGIG (reference sequence). After removal of 4 bases from V and 7 bases from J, the junction contained 9 bases not matched to a gene. This CDR3 is built from 14 residues. The CDR3 coding sequence is TGTGCCTGGACCCGGGGACAGGGGAAGTTTGGCTACACCTTC. Translation: CAWTRGQGKFGYTF. The variable domain in full, with the rest retrieved from reference TRBV30 and TRBJ1-2, is SQTIHQWPATLVQPVGSPLSLECTVEGTSNPNLYWYRQAAGRGLQLLFYSVGIGQISSEVPQNLSASRPQDRQFILSSKKLLLSDSGFYLCAWTRGQGKFGYTFGSGTRLTVV.

This clone was counted between two and nine times. This sequence joins TRBV7-2 and TRBJ1-1; D gene unclear. Germline V lookup: CDR1 SGHTA, CDR2 FQGNSA. V was trimmed by 5 bases and J by 6 bases, leaving 16 bases between them. The CDR3 covers 14 residues. CDR3 protein: CASSPEFGAAEAFF. The CDR3 region has the DNA TGTGCCAGCAGCCCCGAGTTCGGTGCTGCTGAAGCTTTCTTT.

This clone was counted only a few times. The chain employs TRBV30 and TRBJ1-4; 10 nucleotides align to TRBD1. V dropped 6 bases and J dropped 0; count of bases not matched to a gene: 10. Germline V gives CDR1 GTSNPN, CDR2 SVGIG (reference sequence). CDR3 length: 17 amino acids. This chain's CDR3 is CACSPGQGSSTNEKLFF. CDR3 nucleotides: TGTGCCTGCTCCCCGGGACAGGGGTCTTCAACTAATGAAAAACTGTTTTTT. Together with reference TRBV30 and TRBJ1-4, the CDR3 gives the full variable domain: SQTIHQWPATLVQPVGSPLSLECTVEGTSNPNLYWYRQAAGRGLQLLFYSVGIGQISSEVPQNLSASRPQDRQFILSSKKLLLSDSGFYLCACSPGQGSSTNEKLFFGSGTQLSVL.

This chain links TRBV10-3 with TRBJ2-6, with 9 bases lining up with TRBD2. V lost 3 bases and J lost 0; bases outside the gene matches: 6. The CDR3 loop spans 18 amino acids. Germline V gene sequence: CDR1 ENHRY, CDR2 SYGVKD. CDR3 in amino acids: CAISDLAGTASGANVLTF. DNA of the CDR3: TGTGCCATCAGTGACCTAGCGGGGACCGCCTCTGGGGCCAACGTCCTGACTTTC.

This chain joins TRBV18 and TRBJ2-2, with 9 bases matching TRBD1. This CDR3 has 16 residues. Germline loops: CDR1 KGHSH, CDR2 LQKENI. V lost 4 bases and J lost 6; bases outside the gene matches: 9. This CDR3 reads CASSLEDRGRPGELFF. CDR3 bases: TGTGCCAGCTCACTCGAGGACAGGGGACGGCCCGGGGAGCTGTTTTTT.

The V call is TRBV9, the J call TRBJ2-3, with 8 bases identical to TRBD1. V dropped 0 bases and J dropped 4; count of bases not matched to a gene: 7. The CDR3 totals 16 residues. In germline, CDR1 is SGDLS, CDR2 YYNGEE. The CDR3 region has the DNA TGTGCCAGCAGCGTAGGCGGGGCAGGGGGCGCAGATACGCAGTATTTT. Amino acids: CASSVGGAGGADTQYF.

The chain employs TRBV7-9 and TRBJ1-4; D possibly corresponds to TRBD1 (6 bases). Germline V CDR1 and CDR2: SEHNR, FQNEAQ (reference sequence). The CDR3 consists of 18 residues. Trimming removed 3 bases at V and 0 bases at J, with 17 bases between. This CDR3 is CASSFATGFSATNEKLFF. CDR3 nucleotide sequence: TGTGCCAGCAGCTTTGCGACAGGCTTTAGTGCAACTAATGAAAAACTGTTTTTT.

The chain uses TRBV19 and TRBJ1-3; D not resolved. Trimming removed 1 base at V and 0 bases at J, with 13 bases between. The CDR3 is 17 residues long. The V gene's germline CDR1 is LNHDA and CDR2 SQIVND (reference sequence). This chain's CDR3 is CASSIGSRLASGNTIYF. In DNA form, the CDR3 reads TGTGCCAGTAGTATAGGATCCCGTCTGGCCTCTGGAAACACCATATATTTT.

This chain connects TRBV4-3 to TRBJ2-2, with D hard to call. This CDR3 spans 15 amino acids. V shed 0 bases and J shed 1 base, with 6 bases lying between them. Looked up from germline, CDR1 is LGHNA and CDR2 is YSLEER. DNA of the CDR3: TGCGCCAGCAGCCAAGAATTCGGGAACACCGGGGAGCTGTTTTTT. It encodes CASSQEFGNTGELFF.

The gene calls are TRBV2 and TRBJ2-2; 10 bases map to TRBD2. Germline V gene lookup returns CDR1 SNHLY and CDR2 FYNNEI. The CDR3 is 17 amino acids. J was trimmed by 4 bases and V by 6 bases; bases with no gene match: 11. CDR3 coding DNA: TGTGCCAGCAGGGAACGGCCTAGCGGGGGCGCCACCGGGGAGCTGTTTTTT. Amino acid sequence: CASRERPSGGATGELFF.

This sequence joins TRBV29-1 and TRBJ2-1; 10 bases fit TRBD1. The CDR3 has 20 amino acids. CDR1 and CDR2 from the germline V gene are SQVTM and ANQGSEA. Germline trimming cut 3 bases from V and 8 bases from J; bases unmatched to any gene: 25. CDR3 sequence: CSVDRGQGIPLSQYVDEQFF. The CDR3 nucleotides are TGCAGCGTTGACAGGGGACAGGGGATCCCCTTATCCCAATATGTAGATGAGCAGTTCTTC.

This clone was found once. This chain uses TRBV30 with TRBJ2-7, with a tentative D call TRBD2 (6 bases). The CDR3 is 13 amino acids. V dropped 3 bases and J dropped 3 bases, with 12 bases sitting between them. CDR1 is GTSNPN, CDR2 SVGIG, per germline (reference sequence). CDR3 sequence (DNA): TGTGCCTGGAGGGGGGGTGCTAACTACGAGCAGTACTTC. Translation: CAWRGGANYEQYF.